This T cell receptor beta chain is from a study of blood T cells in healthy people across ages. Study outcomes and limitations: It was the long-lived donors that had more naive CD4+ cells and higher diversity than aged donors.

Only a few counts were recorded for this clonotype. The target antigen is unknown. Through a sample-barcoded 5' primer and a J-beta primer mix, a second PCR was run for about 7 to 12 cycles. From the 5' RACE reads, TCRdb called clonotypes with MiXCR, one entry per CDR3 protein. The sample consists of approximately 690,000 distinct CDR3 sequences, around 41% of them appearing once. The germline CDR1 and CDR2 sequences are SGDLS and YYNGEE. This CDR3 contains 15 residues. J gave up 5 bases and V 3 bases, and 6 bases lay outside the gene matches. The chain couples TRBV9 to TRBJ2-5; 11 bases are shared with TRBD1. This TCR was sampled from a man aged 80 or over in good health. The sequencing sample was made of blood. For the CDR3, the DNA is TGTGCCAGCAGCGGCACAGGACAGGGGGCCGAGACCCAGTACTTC. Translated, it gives CASSGTGQGAETQYF.